This T cell receptor beta chain stems from a study of CD8+CD57+ T cells in acquired aplastic anemia. The TCR beta profiling, which covered VDJ combination and CDR3 sequence, was carried out using genomic DNA as the template. TCRdb re-analysed the reads in MiXCR, keeping a single row per CDR3 protein. The top ten hold 1.8% of the sample, which has 180,000 or so distinct CDR3 sequences, under 50% seen once. As for this clonotype: At one of its ends the junction is not consistent with the germline gene, which may arise from a read error.

The germline V gene encodes CDR1 SQVTM and CDR2 ANQGSEA. This CDR3 region has 11 residues. Before being chosen for sequencing, patients had shown CD8+CD57+ cell expansion by flow cytometry. The chain is built from TRBV29-1 and TRBJ2-7, with D perhaps matching TRBD1 or TRBD2 (5 bases each). The sample comprised sorted CD4+, CD8+, or CD8+CD57+ T cells (not recorded which) from PBMCs. The sequence was collected from a human donor with aplastic anemia. The CDR3 spells CSVARGDERYF. The CDR3 DNA is TGCAGCGTTGCTCGAGGGGACGAGCGGTACTTC.